Following are 28 T cell receptor beta chains from one sample sequenced in a study of cytomegalovirus exposure and HLA in healthy donors. Both 60 Vbeta primers and 13 Jbeta primers went into the PCR. Profiling relied on immunoSEQ multiplex PCR, and the TCRdb table lists in-frame clones only, not all of them. The data show about 180,000 clones, approximately 80% seen once. The sequenced sample consisted of PBMCs. These receptors originate from a woman aged 45 to 65 in good health and CMV-seronegative.

The rearrangement uses TRBV30 and TRBJ2-7; TRBD1 aligns across 8 bases. V was pared by 0 bases and J by 4 bases, with 8 bases of the junction left unmatched. The CDR3 contains 15 residues. Germline V gene sequence: CDR1 GTSNPN, CDR2 SVGIG (reference sequence). CDR3 protein: CAWSVPSQGGYEQYF. CDR3 nucleotides: TGTGCCTGGAGTGTCCCCTCACAGGGGGGTTACGAGCAGTACTTC.

This clone appeared a few times. The chain couples TRBV5-6 to TRBJ2-1, with D unclear. CDR1 and CDR2 from the germline V gene are SGHDT and YYEEEE. Between the trimmed V and J ends, which lost 4 bases and 10 bases, there was a span of 15 bases. CDR3 length: 13 amino acids. CDR3 region: CASSRVAFGEQFF. DNA of the CDR3: TGTGCCAGCAGCCGGGTAGCCTTTGGGGAGCAGTTCTTC.

The chain recombines TRBV7-3 with TRBJ2-1; the match to TRBD2 covers 8 bases. Germline-derived CDR1 and CDR2 are SGHTA and FQGTGA. V was pared by 3 bases and J by 8 bases, with 6 bases of the junction left unmatched. The CDR3 has 14 residues. CDR3 in amino acids: CASSLLAGSDEQFF. The CDR3 DNA is TGTGCCAGCAGCTTGCTAGCGGGTAGTGATGAGCAGTTCTTC. The full variable domain, in which reference TRBV7-3 and TRBJ2-1 provide the parts outside the CDR3, is GAGVSQTPSNKVTEKGKYVELRCDPISGHTALYWYRQSLGQGPEFLIYFQGTGAADDSGLPNDRFFAVRPEGSVSTLKIQRTERGDSAVYLCASSLLAGSDEQFFGPGTRLTVL.

V is TRBV19 and J is TRBJ2-7, with 8 positions matching TRBD2. After removal of 6 bases from V and 4 bases from J, the junction contained 5 bases not matched to a gene. CDR1 is LNHDA and CDR2 is SQIVND in the germline V gene (reference sequence). This CDR3 contains 13 residues. In DNA, the CDR3 is TGTGCCAGTAGCTGGGCGGGGGGATACGAGCAGTACTTC. Amino acids: CASSWAGGYEQYF.

The chain has TRBV4-1 and TRBJ2-7; 8 positions agree with TRBD1. From germline, CDR1 is MGHRA and CDR2 YSYEKL. The CDR3 extends over 16 amino acids. After removal of 0 bases from V and 2 bases from J, the junction contained 6 bases not matched to a gene. The CDR3 loop is CASSQDLVDRAYEQYF. In nucleotides, the CDR3 is TGCGCCAGCAGCCAAGATCTGGTGGACAGGGCCTACGAGCAGTACTTC.

The rearrangement uses TRBV6-5 and TRBJ1-2; 9 bases map to TRBD1. The CDR3 contains 14 residues. Germline CDR1 MNHEY, CDR2 SVGAGI. V was clipped by 6 bases and J by 2 bases; unmatched bases: 4. CDR3 bases: TGTGCCAGCAGATATACAGGGGGCAACTATGGCTACACCTTC. Translated, it gives CASRYTGGNYGYTF.

The V gene is TRBV7-2, the J gene TRBJ2-3; TRBD1 is a possible D gene (7 bases). Trimming shortened V by 8 bases and J by 3 bases, and 18 bases separated the two germline ends. Germline V gives CDR1 SGHTA, CDR2 FQGNSA. The CDR3 sequence is 15 residues long. The CDR3 DNA reads as TGTGCCAGCGCAAGCTCAGGGGGGCGGACAGATACGCAGTATTTT. Protein sequence: CASASSGGRTDTQYF.

The rearrangement joins TRBV6-6 to TRBJ2-1; D unresolved. The CDR3 totals 11 residues. The V end was cut by 3 bases, the J end by 15 bases, with 12 bases between. CDR1 is MNHNY, CDR2 SVGAGI, per germline (reference sequence). In DNA form, the CDR3 reads TGTGCCAGCAGTTATCAGGTTTTCTGGTTCTTC. Its translation: CASSYQVFWFF.

The CDR3 reads CATNSGTGWSYNEQFF. CDR3 coding DNA: TGTGCCACAAACTCCGGGACAGGGTGGTCCTACAATGAGCAGTTCTTC. The chain employs TRBV19 and TRBJ2-1, with 9 bases matching TRBD1. The V gene's germline CDR1 is LNHDA and CDR2 SQIVND (reference sequence). The length of the CDR3 is 16 residues. Trimming took 10 bases from V and 1 from J; bases not matched to a gene: 11.

The rearrangement links TRBV7-9 to TRBJ2-5; weak D call: TRBD2 (5 bases). This CDR3 contains 15 residues. Trimming stripped 4 bases from V and 5 bases from J, with 17 bases between. From germline, CDR1 is SEHNR and CDR2 FQNEAQ (reference sequence). The CDR3: CASSWRASLSETQYF. CDR3 bases: TGTGCCAGCAGCTGGCGGGCGTCCCTATCGGAGACCCAGTACTTC.

The rearrangement joins TRBV7-6 to TRBJ1-4; 7 nucleotides agree with TRBD1. From germline, CDR1 is SGHVS and CDR2 FNYEAQ. This CDR3 is built from 15 residues. Trimming took 4 bases from V and 7 from J; bases not matched to a gene: 9. CDR3 loop: CASSSVAGGSEKLFF. The CDR3 DNA is TGTGCCAGCAGCTCGGTGGCAGGGGGAAGTGAAAAACTGTTTTTT.

This clone was counted a few times. This chain uses TRBV27 with TRBJ2-1, with 12 bases lining up with TRBD2. The V segment lost 4 bases and the J segment 4 bases; nucleotides outside the gene matches: 5. The CDR3 loop spans 16 amino acids. CDR1 MNHEY and CDR2 SMNVEV come from the germline V gene (reference sequence). The CDR3 loop reads CASSSPLAGGYNEQFF. The CDR3 nucleotides are TGTGCCAGCAGTTCACCACTAGCGGGGGGTTACAATGAGCAGTTCTTC.

The rearrangement links TRBV6-5 to TRBJ1-2; 7 nucleotides agree with TRBD1. V lost 6 bases and J lost 2; bases outside the gene matches: 6. The CDR3 loop spans 14 amino acids. Germline assignment: CDR1 MNHEY and CDR2 SVGAGI. The DNA for the CDR3 is TGTGCCAGCAGGCTCAGGGGGGAGAACTATGGCTACACCTTC. Encoded protein: CASRLRGENYGYTF.

This clone has a handful of counts. The chain carries TRBV18 and TRBJ1-5, with a possible D match to TRBD1 (6 bases). The CDR3 covers 14 residues. Trimming removed 6 bases at V and 6 bases at J, with 15 bases between. From germline, CDR1 is KGHSH and CDR2 LQKENI. CDR3 in amino acids: CASSPAGASQPQHF. The CDR3 coding sequence is TGTGCCAGCTCTCCTGCAGGGGCGAGTCAGCCCCAGCATTTT.

V and J are TRBV4-1 and TRBJ2-2; 11 bases match TRBD1. V shed 2 bases and J 6 bases; nucleotides not matched to a gene: 14. CDR3 length: 19 residues. Germline V gives CDR1 MGHRA, CDR2 YSYEKL. In DNA, the CDR3 is TGCGCCAGCAGCCAATTCGGGGGCCGGGGACAGGGGGTGCCCGGGGAGCTGTTTTTT. Its translation is CASSQFGGRGQGVPGELFF.

This sequence joins TRBV21-1 and TRBJ2-2; TRBD1, the table's D call, lacks a check against the DNA. TRBV21-1 is a documented pseudogene. The CDR3 spans 15 residues. The CDR3, as DNA: TGTGCCAGCAGCACTCCGACAGGGGATGCCGGGGAGCTGTTTTTT. It is translated as CASSTPTGDAGELFF.

The count of this clone is one. The V and J genes are TRBV28 and TRBJ2-7; 11 bases line up with TRBD1. Germline-derived CDR1 and CDR2 are MDHEN and SYDVKM. CDR3 length: 14 amino acids. J gave up 6 bases and V 5 bases, and 6 bases lay outside the gene matches. The CDR3 protein is CASSRDRGFREQYF. In nucleotides, the CDR3 is TGTGCCAGCAGTCGGGACAGGGGGTTTCGCGAGCAGTACTTC.

This clone occurred a few times. The V gene is TRBV5-8, the J gene TRBJ2-5; possible D gene TRBD1, 5 bases. The germline gives CDR1 SGHTS, CDR2 YDEGEE. CDR3 size: 14 residues. V lost 3 bases, J lost 7 bases, and 16 bases lay in between. The CDR3 sequence: CASSSLGVRATQYF. For the CDR3, the DNA is TGTGCCAGCAGCTCGCTAGGGGTAAGAGCGACCCAGTACTTC.

The V and J genes are TRBV19 and TRBJ2-1; the match to TRBD2 covers 10 bases. Germline-derived CDR1 and CDR2 are LNHDA and SQIVND (reference sequence). The CDR3 has 15 amino acids. Trimming cost V 8 bases and J 2 bases; bases outside gene matches: 6. The CDR3 sequence is CASEPTSGPYNEQFF. CDR3 in DNA: TGTGCCAGTGAGCCGACTAGCGGGCCCTACAATGAGCAGTTCTTC.

This chain uses TRBV29-1 with TRBJ1-5; 7 nucleotides match TRBD1. This CDR3 is 13 amino acids long. CDR1 and CDR2 (germline): SQVTM, ANQGSEA. V gave up 4 bases and J gave up 9 bases; unmatched junction bases: 9. The CDR3 DNA reads as TGCAGCGTTGCCGACAGGGACTCAGGGCCCCAGCATTTT. Translating gives CSVADRDSGPQHF. Drawing the rest from reference TRBV29-1 and TRBJ1-5, the complete variable domain is SAVISQKPSRDICQRGTSLTIQCQVDSQVTMMFWYRQQPGQSLTLIATANQGSEATYESGFVIDKFPISRPNLTFSTLTVSNMSPEDSSIYLCSVADRDSGPQHFGDGTRLSIL.

The V call is TRBV6-6, the J call TRBJ1-3, with a weak D call TRBD1 (6 bases). Germline CDR1 is MNHNY and CDR2 is SVGAGI (reference sequence). The CDR3 runs 14 residues. Trimming removed 6 bases from V and 2 bases from J, with 11 bases in between. The CDR3: CASSPQGAGNTIYF. The CDR3 nucleotides are TGTGCCAGCAGCCCACAGGGTGCTGGAAACACCATATATTTT.

This clone is a singleton in its sample. A read error may produce the germline difference seen at one junction end. The chain recombines TRBV9 with TRBJ2-7; 8 positions agree with TRBD1. Germline V gene sequence: CDR1 SGDLS, CDR2 YYNGEE. The CDR3 contains 16 residues. Here the CDR3 reads CASGVVSGQGLGEQYF. The DNA for the CDR3 is TGTGCCAGCGGCGTAGTGTCTGGACAGGGATTGGGCGAGCAGTACTTC.

This chain uses TRBV4-1 with TRBJ1-2; TRBD1 is a possible D gene (5 bases). Trimming stripped 7 bases from V and 4 bases from J, with 16 bases between. The CDR3 covers 14 residues. CDR1 and CDR2 from the germline V gene are MGHRA and YSYEKL. Here the CDR3 DNA reads TGCGCCAGCAACGCCCCTCAGGGAGGCTATGGCTACACCTTC. This translates into CASNAPQGGYGYTF.

This chain uses TRBV9 with TRBJ2-6; no reliable D call. This CDR3 has 14 residues. The ends were cut back, 2 bases at V and 2 bases at J, with 5 bases in the middle. Germline V gene lookup returns CDR1 SGDLS and CDR2 YYNGEE. CDR3 nucleotide sequence: TGTGCCAGCAGCGTTCAGACTGGGGCCAACGTCCTGACTTTC. It translates to CASSVQTGANVLTF.

The DNA of the CDR3 is TGTGCCAGCAGCTTAGTTTCGGGGACAGCGCGATATGGGACCCAGTACTTC. As protein: CASSLVSGTARYGTQYF. The rearrangement links TRBV7-9 to TRBJ2-5; 7 bases match TRBD1. The CDR3 is made up of 17 amino acids. The germline gives CDR1 SEHNR, CDR2 FQNEAQ (reference sequence). The V and J ends lost 1 base and 7 bases, in that order; junction bases with no gene match: 15.

The DNA for the CDR3 is TGCGCCAGCAGCTTGGGCGGGGGGGCCGTAGATACGCAGTATTTT. This encodes CASSLGGGAVDTQYF. The chain links TRBV5-1 to TRBJ2-3, with TRBD2 matching over 9 bases. Trimming cost V 0 bases and J 5 bases; bases outside gene matches: 4. The germline V gene encodes CDR1 SGHRS and CDR2 YFSETQ. The CDR3 is 15 residues long.

This sequence joins TRBV30 and TRBJ2-7; the D gene is possibly TRBD1 (6 bases). The CDR3 extends over 11 amino acids. The germline CDR1 and CDR2 sequences are GTSNPN and SVGIG (reference sequence). V gave up 8 bases and J gave up 3 bases, with 11 bases separating them. The CDR3 is CANGRGYEQYF. The CDR3, as DNA: TGTGCCAATGGCAGGGGCTACGAGCAGTACTTC.

The chain is built from TRBV5-1 and TRBJ2-5; 8 positions match TRBD1. Germline trimming cut 0 bases from V and 11 bases from J; bases unmatched to any gene: 9. Germline CDR1 SGHRS, CDR2 YFSETQ. The CDR3 is 14 residues long. CDR3 sequence reads: CASSLEQGVDEQYF. The CDR3 coding sequence is TGCGCCAGCAGCTTGGAACAGGGGGTGGATGAGCAGTACTTC.